These 2 T cell receptor beta chains share one sample of origin, sequenced in a study of CD8+CD57+ T cells in acquired aplastic anemia. CDR3 and TCR beta VDJ profiling relied on genomic DNA as the template. TCRdb reprocessed the reads with MiXCR, giving one entry per CDR3 protein. The data contain about 400,000 distinct CDR3 sequences, 60% to 80% of them singletons. The sample consisted of sorted CD4+, CD8+, or CD8+CD57+ T cells (not recorded which) from PBMCs. The receptors were sampled from a human donor in good health, serving as a control.

The rearrangement uses TRBV7-2 and TRBJ1-2; D ambiguous. The CDR3 sequence is 15 residues long. The germline V and J ends were trimmed by 1 base and 14 bases, with 23 bases remaining between them. CDR1 is SGHTA, CDR2 FQGNSA, per germline. The DNA of the CDR3 is TGTGCCAGCAGCTTAGGTAACCGTACTTTGAACACTGAAACCTTC. Residues: CASSLGNRTLNTETF.

The V and J genes are TRBV20-1 and TRBJ2-7, with D perhaps TRBD1 or TRBD2 (6 bases each). The V and J ends lost 3 bases and 3 bases respectively, with 12 bases between them. The germline CDR1 and CDR2 sequences are DFQATT and SNEGSKA (reference sequence). This CDR3 comprises 13 residues. CDR3 protein: CSARRDIHYEQYF. CDR3 coding DNA: TGCAGTGCTAGGCGGGACATTCACTACGAGCAGTACTTC.